What follows describes a single TCR beta chain. This sample was taken from a study of CD8+ T cells in alopecia areata. Study-level background: Tofacitinib therapy took 6 to 18 months; 6 months off drug came after.

cDNA reverse transcribed from extracted RNA served as the sequencing template. The table came from immunoSEQ multiplex PCR; TCRdb's copy has only in-frame clones and leaves some out. The data contain roughly 99,000 clones, around 84% of them singletons. This CDR3 comprises 14 residues. Germline V gives CDR1 PRHDT, CDR2 FYEKMQ (reference sequence). V gave up 5 bases and J gave up 6 bases, with 11 bases separating them. Treatment: oral pan-JAK inhibitor, 5-10 mg twice daily. Researchers took lesional scalp punch biopsies and peripheral blood from people who were alopecia areata patients. The chain is built from TRBV13 and TRBJ1-6; no reliable D call. The sequencing used CD8+ T cells sorted from blood, collected at week 24, from a patient treated with tofacitinib. This clonotype was sampled from a human donor with alopecia areata. The CDR3 is CASSAGLINSPLHF. CDR3 DNA: TGTGCCAGCAGCGCTGGGCTTATTAATTCACCCCTCCACTTT. Complete variable domain (other parts from reference TRBV13 and TRBJ1-6): AAGVIQSPRHLIKEKRETATLKCYPIPRHDTVYWYQQGPGQDPQFLISFYEKMQSDKGSIPDRFSAQQFSDYHSELNMSSLELGDSALYFCASSAGLINSPLHFGNGTRLTVT.